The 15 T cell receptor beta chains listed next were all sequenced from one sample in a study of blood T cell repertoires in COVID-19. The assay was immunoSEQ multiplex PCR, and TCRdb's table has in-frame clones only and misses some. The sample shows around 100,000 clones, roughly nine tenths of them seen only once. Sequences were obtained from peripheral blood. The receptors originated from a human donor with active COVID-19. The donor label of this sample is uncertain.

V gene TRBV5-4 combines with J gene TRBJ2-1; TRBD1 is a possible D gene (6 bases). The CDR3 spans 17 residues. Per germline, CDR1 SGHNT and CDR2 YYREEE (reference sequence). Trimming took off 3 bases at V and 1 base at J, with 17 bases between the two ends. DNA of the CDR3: TGTGCCAGCAGCTCTGGCTGGGGGCGTCAGTCCTACAATGAGCAGTTCTTC. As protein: CASSSGWGRQSYNEQFF.

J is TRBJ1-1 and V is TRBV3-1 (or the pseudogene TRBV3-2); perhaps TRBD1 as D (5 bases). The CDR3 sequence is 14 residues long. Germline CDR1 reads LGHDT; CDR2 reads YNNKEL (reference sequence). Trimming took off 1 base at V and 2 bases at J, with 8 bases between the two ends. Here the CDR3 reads CASSQGQTNTEAFF. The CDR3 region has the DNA TGTGCCAGCAGCCAAGGACAGACAAACACTGAAGCTTTCTTT.

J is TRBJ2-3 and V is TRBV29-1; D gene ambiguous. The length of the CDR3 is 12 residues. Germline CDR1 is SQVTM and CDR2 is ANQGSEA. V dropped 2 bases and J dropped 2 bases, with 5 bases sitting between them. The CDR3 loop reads CSVEPHTDTQYF. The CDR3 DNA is TGCAGCGTTGAACCCCACACAGATACGCAGTATTTT.

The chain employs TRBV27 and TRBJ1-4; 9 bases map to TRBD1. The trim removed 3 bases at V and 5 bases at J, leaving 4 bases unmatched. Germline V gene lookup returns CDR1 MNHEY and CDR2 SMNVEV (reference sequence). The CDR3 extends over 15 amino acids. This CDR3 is CASSFYGQGNEKLFF. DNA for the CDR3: TGTGCCAGCAGTTTTTACGGACAGGGGAATGAAAAACTGTTTTTT. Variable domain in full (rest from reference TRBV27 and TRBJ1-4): EAQVTQNPRYLITVTGKKLTVTCSQNMNHEYMSWYRQDPGLGLRQIYYSMNVEVTDKGDVPEGYKVSRKEKRNFPLILESPSPNQTSLYFCASSFYGQGNEKLFFGSGTQLSVL.

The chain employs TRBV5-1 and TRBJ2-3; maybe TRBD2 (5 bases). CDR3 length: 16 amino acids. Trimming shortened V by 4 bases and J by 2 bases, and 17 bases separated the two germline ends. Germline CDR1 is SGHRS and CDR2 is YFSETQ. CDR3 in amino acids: CASSALDTAATDTQYF. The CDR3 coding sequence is TGCGCCAGCAGCGCCCTTGACACAGCGGCCACAGATACGCAGTATTTT.

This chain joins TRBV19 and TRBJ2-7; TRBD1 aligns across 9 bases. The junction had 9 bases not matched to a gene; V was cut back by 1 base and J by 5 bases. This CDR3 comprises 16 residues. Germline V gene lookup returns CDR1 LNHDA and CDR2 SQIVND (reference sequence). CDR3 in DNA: TGTGCCAGTAGTATAGGAACCGGGACAGGGACAGACGAGCAGTACTTC. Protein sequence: CASSIGTGTGTDEQYF.

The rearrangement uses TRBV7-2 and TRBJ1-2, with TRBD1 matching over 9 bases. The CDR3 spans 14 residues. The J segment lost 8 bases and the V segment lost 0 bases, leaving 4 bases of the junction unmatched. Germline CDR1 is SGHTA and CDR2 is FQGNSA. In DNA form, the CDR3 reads TGTGCCAGCAGCTTAGCACAGGGGGCCGGAGGCTACACCTTC. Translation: CASSLAQGAGGYTF.

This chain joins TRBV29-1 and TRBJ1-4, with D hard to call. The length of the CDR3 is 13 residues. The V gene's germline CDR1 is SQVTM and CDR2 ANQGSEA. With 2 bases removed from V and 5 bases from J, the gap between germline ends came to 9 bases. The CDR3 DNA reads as TGCAGCGTTGAATTCGGTTCAAATGAAAAACTGTTTTTT. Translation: CSVEFGSNEKLFF.

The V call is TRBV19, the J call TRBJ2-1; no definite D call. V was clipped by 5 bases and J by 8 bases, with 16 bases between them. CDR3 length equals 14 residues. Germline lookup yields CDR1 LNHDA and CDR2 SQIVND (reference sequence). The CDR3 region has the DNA TGTGCCAGTAGTGGAGCATTAGCAAGCTATGAGCAGTTCTTC. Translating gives CASSGALASYEQFF.

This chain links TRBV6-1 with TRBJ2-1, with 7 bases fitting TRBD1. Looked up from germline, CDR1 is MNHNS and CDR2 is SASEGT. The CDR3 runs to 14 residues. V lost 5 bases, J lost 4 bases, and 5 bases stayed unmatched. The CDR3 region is CASSPGQEYNEQFF. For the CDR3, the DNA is TGTGCCAGCAGTCCTGGACAGGAGTACAATGAGCAGTTCTTC.

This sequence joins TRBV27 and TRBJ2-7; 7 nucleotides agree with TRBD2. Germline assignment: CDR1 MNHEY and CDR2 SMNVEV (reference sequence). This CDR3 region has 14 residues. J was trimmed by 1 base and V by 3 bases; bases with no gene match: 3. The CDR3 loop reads CASSFSGGSYEQYF. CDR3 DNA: TGTGCCAGCAGTTTTTCGGGGGGTTCCTACGAGCAGTACTTC.

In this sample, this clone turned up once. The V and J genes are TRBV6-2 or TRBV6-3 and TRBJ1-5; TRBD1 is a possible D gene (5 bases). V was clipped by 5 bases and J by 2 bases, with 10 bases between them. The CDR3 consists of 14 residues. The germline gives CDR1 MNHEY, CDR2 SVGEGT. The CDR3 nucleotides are TGTGCCAGCAGTACCCGGACACGCAATCAGCCCCAGCATTTT. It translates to CASSTRTRNQPQHF.

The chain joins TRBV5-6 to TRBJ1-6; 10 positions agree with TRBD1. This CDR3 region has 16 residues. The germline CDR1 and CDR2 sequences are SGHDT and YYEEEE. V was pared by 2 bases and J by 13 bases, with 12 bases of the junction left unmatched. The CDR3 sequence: CASSFRTGGMTAPLHF. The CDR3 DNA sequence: TGTGCCAGCAGCTTTCGGACAGGGGGAATGACGGCTCCCCTCCACTTT.

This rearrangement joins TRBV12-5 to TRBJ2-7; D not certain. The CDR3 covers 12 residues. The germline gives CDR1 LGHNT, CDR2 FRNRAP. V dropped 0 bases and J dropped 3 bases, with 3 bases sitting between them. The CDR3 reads CASGLVSYEQYF. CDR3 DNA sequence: TGTGCTAGTGGTTTGGTCAGCTACGAGCAGTACTTC.

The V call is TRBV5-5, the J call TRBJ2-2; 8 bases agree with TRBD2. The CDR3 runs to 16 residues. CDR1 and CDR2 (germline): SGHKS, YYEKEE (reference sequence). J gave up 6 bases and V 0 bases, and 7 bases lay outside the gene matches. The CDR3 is CASSLAAGETAGELFF. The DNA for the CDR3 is TGTGCCAGCAGCTTGGCAGCGGGGGAGACGGCCGGGGAGCTGTTTTTT.